This T cell receptor beta chain derives from a study of blood T cell repertoires in COVID-19. Study-level background: Material from acute and convalescent COVID-19 was sourced from the United States, Italy and Spain. The cDNA or gDNA used as material had been derived from T cells, B-cell-depleted T cells, or PBMCs.

V shed 4 bases and J shed 2 bases, with 15 bases lying between them. CDR3 length: 15 residues. In germline, CDR1 is SGHRS, CDR2 YFSETQ. As processed by the authors: Amplification of reference gene primers was used by the study to estimate nucleated cell counts. The table came from immunoSEQ multiplex PCR; TCRdb's copy has only in-frame clones and leaves some out. That table furnishes V, J and clone size, whereas the DNA furnished D and trimming. The repertoire holds roughly 57,000 clones, with over 75% as singletons. The sample was peripheral blood. This TCR was recovered from a man aged 80 or over with acute or convalescent COVID-19. V and J are TRBV5-1 and TRBJ1-2; no clear D gene. The CDR3 protein is CASSPEPRGNYGYTF. CDR3 in DNA: TGCGCCAGCAGCCCGGAACCACGGGGAAACTATGGCTACACCTTC.